Below, 7 T cell receptor beta chains from the same sample are listed, as sequenced in a study of naive and memory T cell subsets. Study results and caveats: A few larger clonotypes appeared in naive repertoires, especially CD8, possibly memory cells re-expressing CD45RA.

The beta constant-region primer was an equimolar mix of two oligonucleotides covering TRBC1 and TRBC2. The ligated cDNA underwent four PCR rounds using SP2 and nested alpha and beta constant-region primers. Each CDR3 protein is one row after TCRdb ran MiXCR on the UMI-ligation and nested PCR reads. The sample consists of under 150,000 distinct CDR3 sequences, 15% to 25% of them appearing once. These receptors have no known antigen. Sequences were obtained from naive CD8+ T cells from blood. The receptors were gathered from a human donor in good health.

This clonotype was counted between two and nine times. The CDR3 loop is CATRLGRSYEQYF. The CDR3 nucleotides read TGTGCCACCCGTCTTGGGAGATCCTACGAGCAGTACTTC. The chain is built from TRBV27 and TRBJ2-7; tentatively, D is TRBD2 (5 bases). There are 13 residues in the CDR3. V gave up 10 bases and J gave up 1 base, with 14 bases separating them. CDR1 MNHEY and CDR2 SMNVEV come from the germline V gene (reference sequence).

In this sample, this clonotype turned up a few times. The J gene is TRBJ2-4, the V gene TRBV5-6; no reliable D call. Trimming took 2 bases from V and 7 from J, leaving 4 bases between them. This CDR3 has 11 amino acids. The V gene's germline CDR1 is SGHDT and CDR2 YYEEEE. The CDR3 DNA sequence: TGTGCCAGCAGCTTAGGGAACATTCAGTACTTC. Amino acid sequence: CASSLGNIQYF.

This clonotype was found a few times. J is TRBJ2-3 and V is TRBV28, with D uncertain. This CDR3 comprises 16 residues. Trimming removed 1 base at V and 5 bases at J, with 16 bases between. From germline, CDR1 is MDHEN and CDR2 SYDVKM. This chain's CDR3 is CASSLFSPSGLDTQYF. The CDR3 coding sequence is TGTGCCAGCAGTTTATTTTCCCCGTCAGGATTAGATACGCAGTATTTT. The entire variable domain, with the rest obtained from reference TRBV28 and TRBJ2-3, is as follows: DVKVTQSSRYLVKRTGEKVFLECVQDMDHENMFWYRQDPGLGLRLIYFSYDVKMKEKGDIPEGYSVSREKKERFSLILESASTNQTSMYLCASSLFSPSGLDTQYFGPGTRLTVL.

The chain couples TRBV11-2 to TRBJ2-1, with D perhaps assigned TRBD1 or TRBD2 (6 bases each). The V gene lost 3 bases and the J gene lost 5 bases, with 11 bases spanning the gap. Germline loops: CDR1 SGHAT, CDR2 FQNNGV. The CDR3 has 14 amino acids. CDR3 DNA sequence: TGTGCCAGCAGCTTTCCCGGGGGCCACAATGAGCAGTTCTTC. Amino acid sequence: CASSFPGGHNEQFF.

This chain connects TRBV6-5 to TRBJ2-7; no reliable D call. Germline-derived CDR1 and CDR2 are MNHEY and SVGAGI. This CDR3 is 13 amino acids long. V lost 0 bases and J lost 6, with 9 bases in between. The CDR3 reads CASSYSTASEQYF. CDR3 in DNA: TGTGCCAGCAGTTACTCGACTGCGTCCGAGCAGTACTTC.

The V and J genes are TRBV10-3 and TRBJ2-1, with D uncertain. This CDR3 has 13 amino acids. Germline V gives CDR1 ENHRY, CDR2 SYGVKD. The V end was cut by 0 bases, the J end by 8 bases, with 8 bases between. This CDR3 is CAISESTGYEQFF. CDR3 bases: TGTGCCATCAGTGAGTCGACGGGTTATGAGCAGTTCTTC.

This clonotype has just a few counts. V gene TRBV7-2 combines with J gene TRBJ2-7; D uncertain. This CDR3 has 13 residues. Germline CDR1 is SGHTA and CDR2 is FQGNSA. V was shortened by 2 bases and J by 2 bases, with 7 bases between the two germline ends. CDR3 amino acids: CASSLLETYEQYF. DNA of the CDR3: TGTGCCAGCAGCTTATTGGAGACCTACGAGCAGTACTTC.